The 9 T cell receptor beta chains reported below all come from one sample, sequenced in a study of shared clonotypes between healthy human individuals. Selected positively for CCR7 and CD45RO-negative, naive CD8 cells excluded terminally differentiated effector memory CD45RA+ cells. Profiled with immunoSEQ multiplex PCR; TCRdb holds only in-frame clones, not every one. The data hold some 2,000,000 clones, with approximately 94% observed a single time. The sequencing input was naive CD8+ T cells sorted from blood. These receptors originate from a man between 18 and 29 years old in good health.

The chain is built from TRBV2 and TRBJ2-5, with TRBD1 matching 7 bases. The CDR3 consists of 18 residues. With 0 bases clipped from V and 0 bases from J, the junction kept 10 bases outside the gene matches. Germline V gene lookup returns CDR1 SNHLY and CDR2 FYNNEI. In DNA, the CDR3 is TGTGCCAGCAGTGAAGCATTCGTCCCCGGGACAGACCAAGAGACCCAGTACTTC. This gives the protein CASSEAFVPGTDQETQYF.

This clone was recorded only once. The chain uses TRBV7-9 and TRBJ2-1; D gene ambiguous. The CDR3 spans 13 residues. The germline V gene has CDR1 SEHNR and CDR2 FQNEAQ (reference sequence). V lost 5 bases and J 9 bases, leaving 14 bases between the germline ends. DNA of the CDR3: TGTGCCAGCAGCGAGCCTGGGTTCAGTGAGCAGTTCTTC. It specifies CASSEPGFSEQFF.

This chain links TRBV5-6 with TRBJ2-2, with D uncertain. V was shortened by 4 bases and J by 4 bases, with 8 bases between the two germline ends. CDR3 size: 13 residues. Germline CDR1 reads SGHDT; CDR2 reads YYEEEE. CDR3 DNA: TGTGCCAGCAGCGGGCTCCTCACCGGGGAGCTGTTTTTT. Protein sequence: CASSGLLTGELFF. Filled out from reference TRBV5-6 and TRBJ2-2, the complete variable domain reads DAGVTQSPTHLIKTRGQQVTLRCSPKSGHDTVSWYQQALGQGPQFIFQYYEEEERQRGNFPDRFSGHQFPNYSSELNVNALLLGDSALYLCASSGLLTGELFFGEGSRLTVL.

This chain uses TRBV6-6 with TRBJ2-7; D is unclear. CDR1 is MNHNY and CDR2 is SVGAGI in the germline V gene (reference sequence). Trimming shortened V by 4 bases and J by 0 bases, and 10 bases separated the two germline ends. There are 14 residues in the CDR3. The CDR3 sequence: CASSSDQYSYEQYF. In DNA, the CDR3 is TGTGCCAGCAGTTCCGACCAGTACTCCTACGAGCAGTACTTC.

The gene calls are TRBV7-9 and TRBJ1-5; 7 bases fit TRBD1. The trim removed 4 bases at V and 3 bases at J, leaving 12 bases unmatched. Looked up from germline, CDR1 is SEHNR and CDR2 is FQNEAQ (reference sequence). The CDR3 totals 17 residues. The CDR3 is CASSSYSIGGLNQPQHF. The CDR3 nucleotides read TGTGCCAGCAGCTCGTATAGTATAGGGGGCCTCAATCAGCCCCAGCATTTT.

This chain's CDR3 is CASSPTFPPPYEQFF. CDR3 coding DNA: TGTGCCAGCAGTCCCACGTTTCCTCCCCCCTATGAGCAGTTCTTC. This chain connects TRBV6-5 to TRBJ2-1; the D is unclear. The V end was cut by 5 bases, the J end by 8 bases, with 19 bases between. The germline V gene has CDR1 MNHEY and CDR2 SVGAGI. The CDR3 length is 15 residues.

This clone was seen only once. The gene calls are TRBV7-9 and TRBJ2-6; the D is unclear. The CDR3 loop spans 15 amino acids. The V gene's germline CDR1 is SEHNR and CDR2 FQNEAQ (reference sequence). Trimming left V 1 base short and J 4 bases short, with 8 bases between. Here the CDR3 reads CASSLDSTGANVLTF. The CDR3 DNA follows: TGTGCCAGCAGCTTAGATAGCACCGGGGCCAACGTCCTGACTTTC.

The CDR3 DNA reads TGTGCCAGCAGCCAACTAGGGTCGGAACGAGACGAGCAGTACTTC. It translates to CASSQLGSERDEQYF. The chain couples TRBV7-6 to TRBJ2-7; D might be TRBD2 (5 bases). Germline V gives CDR1 SGHVS, CDR2 FNYEAQ. The CDR3 is 15 amino acids. V was cut by 5 bases and J by 5 bases, with 19 bases left in between.

CDR3 sequence reads: CASSRLAGGHNEQFF. The CDR3 coding sequence is TGTGCCAGCAGTAGACTAGCGGGAGGTCACAATGAGCAGTTCTTC. This chain connects TRBV6-5 to TRBJ2-1; 13 nucleotides align to TRBD2. CDR3 length: 15 amino acids. Losses at the gene ends were 5 bases for V and 5 bases for J; bases not matched to a gene: 3. Germline CDR1 reads MNHEY; CDR2 reads SVGAGI.